The T cell receptor (beta chain) described here comes from a study of cytomegalovirus exposure and HLA in healthy donors. Study context: As an earlier analysis found, 180 million or so T cells yielded about 120 million unique TCR beta sequences.

Donors were nominally healthy when sampled, though unrecorded immune exposures were likely. The table lists this clone with a few counts. As yet, its antigen is unknown. Study-wide points: Within an earlier analysis, most TCR beta V segments proved productive either about 87% or about 30% of the time.

The PCR contained 60 Vbeta and 13 Jbeta primers. Measured with immunoSEQ multiplex PCR; TCRdb has only the in-frame clones, and not every one. The profile shows roughly 110,000 clones, 60% to 85% of them singletons. CDR1 and CDR2 from the germline V gene are KGHSH and LQKENI. CDR3 length: 13 residues. Trimming shortened V by 8 bases and J by 4 bases, and 15 bases separated the two germline ends. Material for sequencing was PBMCs. The sequence was collected from a woman in her 40s in good health and CMV-seropositive. The gene calls are TRBV18 and TRBJ2-7; a possible D gene is TRBD2 (6 bases). CDR3 region: CASTPGTPYEQYF. The CDR3 bases are TGTGCCAGCACGCCCGGGACTCCGTACGAGCAGTACTTC.